The rows below give T cell receptor beta chains drawn from one sample of a study of T cells after yellow fever vaccination. Via MiXCR, TCRdb re-called the 5' RACE reads, giving one row per CDR3 protein. Of just under 600,000 distinct CDR3 sequences detected, approximately 13% appear once; the ten largest clones hold 11% to 15%. The sample in question was PBMCs, obtained on the day of the yellow fever booster vaccination. All receptors come from a man aged 25 to 40 who received the YFV17D yellow fever vaccine. Each CDR3 is given with its conserved first and last residue. D genes are given only for firm matches. Rows give clone size only sometimes, using once, few, many, or a class for an expanded clone.

D	V	J	size	DNA	CDR3
TRBD2	TRBV7-2	TRBJ2-5	few	TGTGCCAGCAGCTTAGGGAGCGGGAGGGAAGAGACCCAGTACTTC	CASSLGSGREETQYF
NA	TRBV4-3	TRBJ1-3	NA	TGCGCCAGCAGCCAAGCTTTGCTCGGAAACACCATATATTTT	CASSQALLGNTIYF
NA	TRBV20-1	TRBJ2-6	few	TGCAGTGCGCAGCCTAACTCTGGGGCCAACGTCCTGACTTTC	CSAQPNSGANVLTF
NA	TRBV14	TRBJ2-5	few	TGTGCCAGCAGCCAGATTTTGGGCCTTCAAGAGACCCAGTACTTC	CASSQILGLQETQYF
NA	TRBV14	TRBJ1-5	few	TGTGCCAGCAGCCAGTCACGGCACCAGCCCCAGCATTTT	CASSQSRHQPQHF
NA	TRBV5-1	TRBJ2-6	few	TGCGCCAGCAGCTTGGGGCCTCTAGCTGGGGCCAACGTCCTGACTTTC	CASSLGPLAGANVLTF
NA	TRBV18	TRBJ2-5	few	TGTGCCAGCTCACCACGGGGAGGAGCTAACCAAGAGACCCAGTACTTC	CASSPRGGANQETQYF
TRBD1	TRBV29-1	TRBJ2-5	few	TGCAGCGTCCAGGGGGCTGCGGAGACCCAGTACTTC	CSVQGAAETQYF
TRBD1	TRBV15	TRBJ2-5	NA	TGTGCCACCAGCACGGTTCCCAGGGGGCAAGAGACCCAGTACTTC	CATSTVPRGQETQYF
NA	TRBV3-1	TRBJ2-7	NA	TGTGCCAGCAGCCAAGAACCACTACCTCAGGTCGAGCAGTACTTC	CASSQEPLPQVEQYF
TRBD2	TRBV12-3/TRBV12-4	TRBJ2-5	NA	TGTGCCAGTAGGAGCGCGGGAGAAGAGACCCAGTACTTC	CASRSAGEETQYF
NA	TRBV28	TRBJ2-7	NA	TGTGCCAGCAGGGGGCGAAGTTGGACCTACGAGCAGTACTTC	CASRGRSWTYEQYF
NA	TRBV10-2	TRBJ1-1	few	TGCGCCAGCAGAACGGGGGCAAACACTGAAGCTTTCTTT	CASRTGANTEAFF
NA	TRBV6-6	TRBJ2-2	NA	TGTGCCAGCAGTCGGTCTTGGGCCGGGGAGCTGTTTTTT	CASSRSWAGELFF
NA	TRBV7-2	TRBJ2-1	many	TGTGCCAGCATCTCCAGCGGGTTCTCCTACAATGAGCAGTTCTTC	CASISSGFSYNEQFF
TRBD2	TRBV7-2	TRBJ2-7	few	TGTGCCAGCAAACAGGGACTAGCGACGGGCGAGCAGTACTTC	CASKQGLATGEQYF
NA	TRBV18	TRBJ1-3	many	TGTGCCAGCTCACCAGGAGGGACTGGAAACACCATATATTTT	CASSPGGTGNTIYF
NA	TRBV7-3	TRBJ2-2	many	TGTGCCAGCAGTGGGAGCAACACCGGGGAGCTGTTTTTT	CASSGSNTGELFF
NA	TRBV29-1	TRBJ2-1	few	TGCAGCGTTGATTGGGGCACGGGGGTAGATGAGCAGTTCTTC	CSVDWGTGVDEQFF
NA	TRBV20-1	TRBJ2-1	NA	TGCAGTGCCATTAGCGGTAGAGTTGGAGATGAGCAGTTCTTC	CSAISGRVGDEQFF
NA	TRBV7-9	TRBJ1-1	few	TGTGCCAGCAACGACCCCCACAGAAGTACCGAAGCTTTCTTT	CASNDPHRSTEAFF
NA	TRBV4-2	TRBJ2-1	NA	TGTGCCAGCAGCCAAAGCCCGGCGAGCGACAATGAGCAGTTCTTC	CASSQSPASDNEQFF
TRBD1	TRBV9	TRBJ1-1	few	TGTGCCAGCAGCCCGACAGGGGGCATCACTGAAGCTTTCTTT	CASSPTGGITEAFF
NA	TRBV7-2	TRBJ2-5	NA	TGTGCCAGCAGCTTAATCCGGGGGCAAGAGACCCAGTACTTC	CASSLIRGQETQYF
NA	TRBV29-1	TRBJ1-3	NA	TGCAGCGTCAGGGTTGGAAACACCATATATTTT	CSVRVGNTIYF
TRBD2	TRBV7-9	TRBJ2-7	many	TGTGCCAGCAGCTTTGGCACTAGCGGGAGTTACGAGCAGTACTTC	CASSFGTSGSYEQYF
NA	TRBV12-3/TRBV12-4	TRBJ2-7	few	TGTGCCAGCAGTTCCGGGTTGCGGGACGAGCAGTACTTC	CASSSGLRDEQYF
NA	TRBV20-1	TRBJ2-7	NA	TGCAGTGCCAAGAGGAGGGGGGGCGGGACTATAGCCTACGAGCAGTACTTC	CSAKRRGGGTIAYEQYF
NA	TRBV20-1	TRBJ2-3	few	TGCAGTGCTTCGGAAGATACGCAGTATTTT	CSASEDTQYF
NA	TRBV20-1	TRBJ2-7	few	TGCAGTGCTAGAGATTCACAGAGCTCCTACGAGCAGTACTTC	CSARDSQSSYEQYF
NA	TRBV5-1	TRBJ1-3	many	TGCGCCAGCGGAAACACCATATATTTT	CASGNTIYF
NA	TRBV20-1	TRBJ2-3	few	TGCAGTCCTATAGCCGGTCCCGGGGCAAACACAGATACGCAGTATTTT	CSPIAGPGANTDTQYF
NA	TRBV15	TRBJ2-3	few	TGTGCCACCAGCAGTCGCCGGTCGGATAGGCTCACAGATACGCAGTATTTT	CATSSRRSDRLTDTQYF
NA	TRBV7-9	TRBJ2-3	NA	TGTGCCAGCAGCTTCGATCACCCCACAGATACGCAGTATTTT	CASSFDHPTDTQYF
NA	TRBV2	TRBJ1-5	NA	TGTGCCAGCAGTGAAGTAGGACTGCCCCAGCATTTT	CASSEVGLPQHF
TRBD1	TRBV7-2	TRBJ1-2	few	TGTGCCAGCAGCCCGACAGGGCCGAGGGGCTACACCTTC	CASSPTGPRGYTF
NA	TRBV12-3/TRBV12-4	TRBJ2-1	few	TGTGCCAGCAGTTCCCCGGGGGTATACAATGAGCAGTTCTTC	CASSSPGVYNEQFF
TRBD1	TRBV7-2	TRBJ1-6	few	TGTGCCAGCAGCTTCATGGACAGGGGAGGTTCACCCCTCCACTTT	CASSFMDRGGSPLHF
NA	TRBV14	TRBJ2-1	NA	TGTGCCAGCAGCCCAGAGGGGAATGAGCGGTTCTTC	CASSPEGNERFF
NA	TRBV20-1	TRBJ1-4	few	TGCAGTGCTTCGACCAAGAATGAAAAACTGTTTTTT	CSASTKNEKLFF
TRBD1	TRBV6-1	TRBJ2-6	few	TGTGCCAGCAAAGACAGGGCTGGGGCCAACGTCCTGACTTTC	CASKDRAGANVLTF
NA	TRBV28	TRBJ2-7	few	TGTGCCAGCAGTTGGGGAGTACGAGGGGTAGGGGCCTACGAGCAGTACTTC	CASSWGVRGVGAYEQYF
NA	TRBV6-2/TRBV6-3	TRBJ2-1	few	TGTGCCAGCAGTTACTCGGCGGAAGCTGGGAATGAGCAGTTCTTC	CASSYSAEAGNEQFF
NA	TRBV12-3/TRBV12-4	TRBJ1-1	NA	TGTGCCAGCAGTTTCAGTCAGCTTATCCCTGAAGCTTTCTTT	CASSFSQLIPEAFF
NA	TRBV2	TRBJ2-2	NA	TGTGCCAGCAGTGGTGGAGCGAACACCGGGGAGCTGTTTTTT	CASSGGANTGELFF
NA	TRBV20-1	TRBJ1-3	many	TGCAGTGCTAGAGAAGGAGGGTTCGACTCTGGAAACACCATATATTTT	CSAREGGFDSGNTIYF
NA	TRBV25-1	TRBJ2-5	few	TGTGCCAGCAGCGAAATGGGGCGTTTAGGAGAGACCCAGTACTTC	CASSEMGRLGETQYF
TRBD2	TRBV7-3	TRBJ2-3	NA	TGTGCCAGCAGCTCTACTAGCGGGAAAGGCACAGATACGCAGTATTTT	CASSSTSGKGTDTQYF
NA	TRBV5-5	TRBJ2-3	NA	TGTGCCAGCAGCTGGACGGGGGATTCAGATACGCAGTATTTT	CASSWTGDSDTQYF
NA	TRBV29-1	TRBJ1-1	few	TGCAGCGTAACGAACACTGAAGCTTTCTTT	CSVTNTEAFF
TRBD2	TRBV6-5	TRBJ2-7	few	TGTGCCAGCAGTTACTCCGGGACTAGCGACTACGAGCAGTACTTC	CASSYSGTSDYEQYF
TRBD2	TRBV18	TRBJ2-7	NA	TGTGCCAGCTCACCAGGGTTTAGCGGGAGTTCCTACGAGCAGTACTTC	CASSPGFSGSSYEQYF
NA	TRBV7-2	TRBJ2-2	NA	TGTGCCAGCAGCTTGGGGGGCCCCGGACTGTTTTTT	CASSLGGPGLFF
TRBD2	TRBV7-2	TRBJ2-2	NA	TGTGCCAACTCTGAAGGACTAGCTTACACCGGGGAGCTGTTTTTT	CANSEGLAYTGELFF